This T cell receptor (beta chain) was recovered during a study of blood T cell repertoires in COVID-19. Study-wide context: Sample material is recorded as cDNA or gDNA derived from T cells, B-cell-depleted T cells, or PBMCs.

Clones were sequenced by immunoSEQ multiplex PCR, and TCRdb holds only the in-frame ones, with some missing. The repertoire includes under 150,000 clones, over 65% of them detected once, and under 9.5% sits in the top ten. Trimming removed 5 bases from V and 8 bases from J; junction bases left unmatched: 9. The CDR3 sequence is 15 residues long. From germline, CDR1 is SEHNR and CDR2 FQNEAQ (reference sequence). Source material: peripheral blood. The clonotype was recovered from a woman between 40 and 55 years old with acute or convalescent COVID-19. The genes are TRBV7-9 and TRBJ1-5; 10 nucleotides agree with TRBD1. The CDR3 sequence is CASSPGQGSVEPQHF. The CDR3 region has the DNA TGTGCCAGCAGCCCGGGACAGGGGAGTGTCGAGCCCCAGCATTTT.